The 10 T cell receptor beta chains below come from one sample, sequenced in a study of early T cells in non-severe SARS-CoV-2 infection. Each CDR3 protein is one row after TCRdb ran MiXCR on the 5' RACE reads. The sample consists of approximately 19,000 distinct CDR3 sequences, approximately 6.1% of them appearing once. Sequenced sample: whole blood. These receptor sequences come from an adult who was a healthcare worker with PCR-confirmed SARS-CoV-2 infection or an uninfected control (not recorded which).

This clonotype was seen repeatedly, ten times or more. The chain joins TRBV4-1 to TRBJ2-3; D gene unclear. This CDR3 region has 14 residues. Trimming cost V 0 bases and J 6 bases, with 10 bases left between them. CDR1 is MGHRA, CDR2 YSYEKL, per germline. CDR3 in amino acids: CASSQEGRRDTQYF. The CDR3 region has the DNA TGCGCCAGCAGCCAAGAGGGTAGGCGGGATACGCAGTATTTT.

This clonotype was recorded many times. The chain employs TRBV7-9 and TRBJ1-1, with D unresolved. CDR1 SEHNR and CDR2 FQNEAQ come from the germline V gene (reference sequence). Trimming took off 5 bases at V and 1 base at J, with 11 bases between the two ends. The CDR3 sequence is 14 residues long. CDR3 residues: CASSPSSANTEAFF. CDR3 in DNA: TGTGCCAGCAGCCCGTCGTCAGCGAACACTGAAGCTTTCTTT. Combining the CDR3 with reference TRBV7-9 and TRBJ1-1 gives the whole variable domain DTGVSQNPRHKITKRGQNVTFRCDPISEHNRLYWYRQTLGQGPEFLTYFQNEAQLEKSRLLSDRFSAERPKGSFSTLEIQRTEQGDSAMYLCASSPSSANTEAFFGQGTRLTVV.

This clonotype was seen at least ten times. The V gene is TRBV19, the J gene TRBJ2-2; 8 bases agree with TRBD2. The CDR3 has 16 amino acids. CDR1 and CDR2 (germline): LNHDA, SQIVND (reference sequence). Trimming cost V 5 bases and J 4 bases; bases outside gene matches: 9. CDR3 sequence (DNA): TGTGCCAGTAGTCCCCGGGCCGGGACTAGCACCGGGGAGCTGTTTTTT. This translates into CASSPRAGTSTGELFF.

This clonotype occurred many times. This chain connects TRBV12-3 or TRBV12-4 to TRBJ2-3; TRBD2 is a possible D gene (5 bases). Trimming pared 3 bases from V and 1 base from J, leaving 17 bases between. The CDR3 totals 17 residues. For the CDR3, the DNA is TGTGCCAGCAGTTTTCGGACTCCCGGGGTGCGCACAGATACGCAGTATTTT. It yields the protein CASSFRTPGVRTDTQYF.

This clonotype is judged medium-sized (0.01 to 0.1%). The CDR3 DNA reads TGCGCCAGCAGCACGACAGGGGAGTTCTACGAGCAGTACTTC. This encodes CASSTTGEFYEQYF. The V gene is TRBV5-1, the J gene TRBJ2-7; 8 bases match TRBD1. CDR3 length: 14 residues. J lost 3 bases, V lost 4 bases, and 6 bases had no gene match. The germline gives CDR1 SGHRS, CDR2 YFSETQ.

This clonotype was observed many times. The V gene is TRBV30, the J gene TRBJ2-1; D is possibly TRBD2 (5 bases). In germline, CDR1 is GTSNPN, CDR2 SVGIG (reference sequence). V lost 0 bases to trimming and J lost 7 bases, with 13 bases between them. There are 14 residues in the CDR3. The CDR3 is CAWSVSPSLNEQFF. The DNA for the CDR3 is TGTGCCTGGAGTGTATCCCCTAGCTTGAATGAGCAGTTCTTC. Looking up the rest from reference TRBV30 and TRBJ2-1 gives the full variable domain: SQTIHQWPATLVQPVGSPLSLECTVEGTSNPNLYWYRQAAGRGLQLLFYSVGIGQISSEVPQNLSASRPQDRQFILSSKKLLLSDSGFYLCAWSVSPSLNEQFFGPGTRLTVL.

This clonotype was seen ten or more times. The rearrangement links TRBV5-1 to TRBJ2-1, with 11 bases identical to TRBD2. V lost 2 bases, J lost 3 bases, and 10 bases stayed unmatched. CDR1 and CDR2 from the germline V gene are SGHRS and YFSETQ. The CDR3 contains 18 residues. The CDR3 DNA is TGCGCCAGCAGCTTTAGCGGGAGGGCCGATCGTGTCTACAATGAGCAGTTCTTC. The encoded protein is CASSFSGRADRVYNEQFF.

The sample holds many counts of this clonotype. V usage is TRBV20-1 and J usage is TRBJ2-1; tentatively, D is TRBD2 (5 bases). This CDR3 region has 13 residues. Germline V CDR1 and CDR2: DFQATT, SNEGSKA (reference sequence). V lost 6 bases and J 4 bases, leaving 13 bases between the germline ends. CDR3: CSATDWKYNEQFF. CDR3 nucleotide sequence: TGCAGTGCCACGGACTGGAAGTACAATGAGCAGTTCTTC.

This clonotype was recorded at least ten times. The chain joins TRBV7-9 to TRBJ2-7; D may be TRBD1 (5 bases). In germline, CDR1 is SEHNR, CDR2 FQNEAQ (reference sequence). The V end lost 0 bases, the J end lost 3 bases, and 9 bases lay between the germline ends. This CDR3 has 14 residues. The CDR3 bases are TGTGCCAGCAGCTTAGCCTTTGACAGCTACGAGCAGTACTTC. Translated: CASSLAFDSYEQYF. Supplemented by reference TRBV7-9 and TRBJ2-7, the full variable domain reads DTGVSQNPRHKITKRGQNVTFRCDPISEHNRLYWYRQTLGQGPEFLTYFQNEAQLEKSRLLSDRFSAERPKGSFSTLEIQRTEQGDSAMYLCASSLAFDSYEQYFGPGTRLTVT.

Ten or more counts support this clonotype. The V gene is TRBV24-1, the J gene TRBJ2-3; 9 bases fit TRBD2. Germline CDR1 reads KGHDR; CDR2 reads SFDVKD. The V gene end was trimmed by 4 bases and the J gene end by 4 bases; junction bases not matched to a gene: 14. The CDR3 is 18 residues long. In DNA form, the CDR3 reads TGTGCCACCAGTGACCCGAGTTTGACTAGCGGAGACCCAGATACGCAGTATTTT. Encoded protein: CATSDPSLTSGDPDTQYF.